The entry that follows covers one T cell receptor (beta chain) sequence. The data stem from a study of blood T cell repertoires in COVID-19. As for the study in general: The origin of the acute and convalescent COVID-19 samples was the United States, Italy and Spain. PBMCs, B-cell-depleted T cells, or T cells were the source of the cDNA or gDNA that made up the material.

Per the original methods: Reference gene primer amplification in the assay estimated nucleated cell counts. The data were produced by immunoSEQ multiplex PCR, yet TCRdb's version contains in-frame clones alone and is incomplete. V, J and clone size reflect that table, while D and trimming were determined from the DNA. The table records 120,000 or so clones, about two thirds of them present only once. V gave up 4 bases and J gave up 4 bases; unmatched junction bases: 5. The germline V gene encodes CDR1 SQVTM and CDR2 ANQGSEA. CDR3 length: 15 residues. The TCR sequence derives from a human donor with acute or convalescent COVID-19. The donor label of this sample is uncertain. Input material: peripheral blood. V gene TRBV29-1 combines with J gene TRBJ2-5; TRBD2 matches at 14 bases. The CDR3 DNA follows: TGCAGCGTTGGACTAGCGGGGGGGCCGGGAGAGACCCAGTACTTC. Its translation: CSVGLAGGPGETQYF. The full variable domain, its missing parts supplied by reference TRBV29-1 and TRBJ2-5, is SAVISQKPSRDICQRGTSLTIQCQVDSQVTMMFWYRQQPGQSLTLIATANQGSEATYESGFVIDKFPISRPNLTFSTLTVSNMSPEDSSIYLCSVGLAGGPGETQYFGPGTRLLVL.